This T cell receptor beta chain was sequenced in a study of shared clonotypes between healthy human individuals (dated by TCRdb to 2018 to 2020). In the study overall: The cohort included a few men and a couple of women between 18 and 49 years of age. To estimate repertoire size and how much clonotype sharing occurs between individuals, the study deeply sequenced the blood TCR repertoires of five or six healthy adults. Different laboratories and diverse techniques were used to prepare libraries and sequence TCR repertoires, to increase sequencing depth and limit assay-specific biases. Leukapheresis yielded between about 0.8 and 9.5 billion PBMCs per donor. Per donor, three plates each were used for CD4 naive and CD4 memory, two for CD8 naive, and one for CD8 memory.

From its cysteine to its phenylalanine, the CDR3 spans 14 amino acids. CDR3 DNA is the only sequence kept; it has 42 bases, read in frame from the first base. V and J lose 4 bases and 7 bases, and a span of 17 bases separates them. From a lookup of the germline V gene, CDR1 and CDR2 are SGHTA and FQGNSA. Using the deep immunoSEQ assay, TCR CDR3 regions were amplified from genomic DNA by multiplex PCR. Extracted genomic DNA from each cell subset was distributed evenly across all wells of several immunoSEQ 96-well plates, and each plate was treated as a replicate. For sorted subsets, 200 to 250 ng of genomic DNA, equivalent to around 29,000 T cell genomes, went into each replicate PCR. Purified libraries were quantified with a Qubit 3.0 fluorometer, sized on a Bioanalyzer 2100, and re-quantified with the KAPA Library Quantification kit. A separate single-read 150-cycle Illumina NextSeq 550 flow cell was used to sequence each immunoSEQ 96-well plate. In the paper's pipeline: Because the immunoSEQ output included only junctional sequences and no quality scores, the filtering could not be the same as the filtering used for full-length reads. Sequences were annotated with PyIR, a Python wrapper for IgBLAST v1.9, and V/J genes and CDR3 were assigned using IMGT germline references. Reads with weak V/J assignments (E-value above 1e-6), missing CDR3, stop codons, out-of-frame junctions, or ambiguous translated residues were removed. A V3J clonotype was defined by an identical inferred V gene, J gene, and CDR3 amino acid sequence. To compute the percentage overlap between repertoires, the number of shared unique clonotypes was divided by the size of the smaller repertoire. Three approaches were used to assess repertoire richness: RTK rarefaction, the Chao1 estimator, and Recon v2.1 estimates of unobserved clonotypes. Generation probabilities for all TCRbeta clonotypes obtained by the gDNA method from a handful of donors were computed using OLGA. TCRdb's version of the immuneACCESS table is confined to in-frame rearrangements and falls short of the full clone set. An unresolved V gene accounts for under half of the shortfall where checked; the remainder is of unknown origin. D and trimming were read from the DNA, whereas the V and J calls and clone size are those reported in that table. Recorded for this sample are around 2.5 million clones; approximately 94% of them occurred a single time. In total, the top ten clones hold 0.36% of the sample.

Broader findings and caveats from the paper: The small number of donors limited the genetic and exposure-history diversity represented. Pairwise subsampling led to the expectation that sequencing depth would affect the degree of clonotype sharing among donors. Higher generation probabilities were observed for clonotypes shared by all four sorted-subset donors than for non-shared clonotypes. Even with the large sequencing depth, rarefaction of the sorted-subset datasets indicated that sequencing was incomplete. Estimated clonotype richness was generally larger for naive than for memory subsets. Roughly 5.2% of naive CD4, 3.5% of naive CD8, 2.3% of memory CD4, and over 0.35% of memory CD8 clonotypes were shared across several donors. Sampling was limited to blood, and TCR repertoires in tissue likely differ from TCR repertoires in blood.

The donors were healthy, HIV-negative adults who had no recently reported acute infections or vaccinations. All donors were Caucasian adults living in Nashville, Tennessee, USA. CD4+ T cells were enriched by magnetic negative selection; naive cells were then positively selected on CD45RA, and the negative fraction formed the memory subset. Blood was collected by leukapheresis, and PBMCs were isolated by Ficoll-Histopaque density gradient centrifugation and then cryopreserved in liquid nitrogen vapor phase. Analytical flow cytometry was used to check the purity and quantity of every magnetically sorted T cell population. Genomic DNA was isolated from every sorted fraction and measured by UV absorbance on a Nanodrop 2000c. As for this clone: Its antigen specificity is not known. No per-base quality is available; no much larger clone lies one base away.

What was sequenced was naive CD4+ T cells from PBMCs. The meaning of the sample's cell subset or site label: CD45RA+ positively selected. The V gene is TRBV7-2 and the J gene is TRBJ2-7, and possibly TRBD2, on 6 matching bases. The receptor's source is a man aged 18 to 35 in good health. Some clones in this sample may be carry-over from other donors' samples. DNA sequence: TGTGCCAGCAGCTCGGGACTCCTCGTGGGAGAGCAGTACTTC. The translation is CASSSGLLVGEQYF. Extended through the reference TRBV7-2 and TRBJ2-7 proteins, this CDR3 yields the full variable domain: GAGVSQSPSNKVTEKGKDVELRCDPISGHTALYWYRQSLGQGLEFLIYFQGNSAPDKSGLPSDRFSAERTGGSVSTLTIQRTQQEDSAVYLCASSSGLLVGEQYFGPGTRLTVT.